Listed here are 10 T cell receptor beta chains from one sample, sequenced in a study of T-cell memory formation after mild COVID-19. TCRdb itself ran the 5' RACE reads through MiXCR, one entry per CDR3 protein. Of about 270,000 distinct CDR3 sequences listed, roughly 15% are singletons. The sample comprised PBMCs or a T cell subset sorted from them (not recorded which). These receptors came from a man aged 18 to 35 who had mild COVID-19 (a few samples of this study predate the infection). Cell type and time point are not known.

This clonotype showed up just a few times. V and J are TRBV19 and TRBJ2-1; tentatively, D is TRBD1 or TRBD2 (5 bases each). V lost 3 bases to trimming and J lost 6 bases, with 12 bases between them. The CDR3 is made up of 14 amino acids. Germline loops: CDR1 LNHDA, CDR2 SQIVND (reference sequence). The CDR3 sequence: CASSMAPRGNEQFF. For the CDR3, the DNA is TGTGCCAGTAGTATGGCCCCGAGGGGCAATGAGCAGTTCTTC.

This clonotype was found a few times. This chain links TRBV12-3 or TRBV12-4 with TRBJ1-2, with TRBD1 matching 7 bases. The CDR3 spans 12 residues. The V gene end was trimmed by 6 bases and the J gene end by 6 bases; junction bases not matched to a gene: 4. The CDR3 DNA reads as TGTGCCAGCAGCCAGGGGGGTCATGGCTACACCTTC. Translating gives CASSQGGHGYTF.

The table lists this clonotype with a few counts. The chain uses TRBV7-9 and TRBJ1-6, with D possibly being TRBD1 (6 bases). The CDR3 contains 14 residues. The germline CDR1 and CDR2 sequences are SEHNR and FQNEAQ (reference sequence). Trimming pared 7 bases from V and 6 bases from J, leaving 13 bases between. CDR3 residues: CASTQDRLNSPLHF. For the CDR3, the DNA is TGTGCCAGCACCCAGGACAGACTTAATTCACCCCTCCACTTT.

This clonotype was observed a few times. The chain employs TRBV29-1 and TRBJ1-2; a weak D match, TRBD1 (6 bases). V was pared by 7 bases and J by 1 base, with 13 bases between. This CDR3 comprises 13 residues. The V gene's germline CDR1 is SQVTM and CDR2 ANQGSEA. The CDR3 reads CSGGAGRNYGYTF. The CDR3 nucleotides are TGCAGCGGGGGGGCAGGACGTAACTATGGCTACACCTTC. The full variable domain, completed using reference TRBV29-1 and TRBJ1-2, is SAVISQKPSRDICQRGTSLTIQCQVDSQVTMMFWYRQQPGQSLTLIATANQGSEATYESGFVIDKFPISRPNLTFSTLTVSNMSPEDSSIYLCSGGAGRNYGYTFGSGTRLTVV.

The chain links TRBV7-3 to TRBJ1-2; 9 bases are a match to TRBD1. CDR1 and CDR2 from the germline V gene are SGHTA and FQGTGA. V lost 6 bases, J lost 7 bases, and 15 bases stayed unmatched. The CDR3 extends over 16 amino acids. The CDR3 region is CASSQGAPGQGFGYTF. The DNA of the CDR3 is TGTGCCAGCAGTCAAGGCGCCCCGGGACAGGGCTTTGGCTACACCTTC.

This clonotype has a count of ten or more. Here the CDR3 DNA reads TGTGCCAGCAGGGGAAGGGGTGAGACCCAGTACTTC. Translating gives CASRGRGETQYF. The chain couples TRBV7-2 to TRBJ2-5, with TRBD1 as a possible D gene (5 bases). Germline CDR1 is SGHTA and CDR2 is FQGNSA. V lost 6 bases and J 5 bases, leaving 10 bases between the germline ends. The CDR3 runs 12 residues.

This clonotype has ten or more counts. The chain joins TRBV12-3 or TRBV12-4 to TRBJ1-1, with D unresolved. The V gene lost 7 bases and the J gene lost 1 base, with 7 bases spanning the gap. This CDR3 spans 12 amino acids. CDR3 bases: TGTGCCAGCACTCTCGGGAACACTGAAGCTTTCTTT. Translated, it gives CASTLGNTEAFF.

This clonotype was recorded many times. The genes are TRBV15 and TRBJ1-5, with D perhaps matching TRBD1 (6 bases). V lost 5 bases, J lost 7 bases, and 15 bases lay in between. The CDR3 consists of 14 residues. Per germline, CDR1 LNHNV and CDR2 YYDKDF (reference sequence). Here the CDR3 reads CATSGTGSRQPQHF. The CDR3 DNA follows: TGTGCCACCAGCGGTACAGGGTCACGGCAGCCCCAGCATTTT. Complete variable domain (other parts from reference TRBV15 and TRBJ1-5): DAMVIQNPRYQVTQFGKPVTLSCSQTLNHNVMYWYQQKSSQAPKLLFHYYDKDFNNEADTPDNFQSRRPNTSFCFLDIRSPGLGDTAMYLCATSGTGSRQPQHFGDGTRLSIL.

This clonotype occurred a few times. The chain is built from TRBV30 and TRBJ2-7, with D unresolved. The CDR3 is 14 residues long. Per the germline V gene, CDR1 is GTSNPN and CDR2 is SVGIG (reference sequence). V lost 0 bases and J 6 bases, leaving 15 bases between the germline ends. The CDR3 sequence: CAWSVWGTIFEQYF. The CDR3 bases are TGTGCCTGGAGTGTATGGGGTACGATCTTCGAGCAGTACTTC.

The chain uses TRBV11-1 and TRBJ2-7; the D gene is possibly TRBD2 (6 bases). Between the trimmed V and J ends, which lost 5 bases and 3 bases, there was a span of 14 bases. In germline, CDR1 is SGHAT, CDR2 FQDESV (reference sequence). The CDR3 extends over 14 amino acids. This CDR3 reads CASSLPRGVYEQYF. The DNA for the CDR3 is TGTGCCAGCAGCCTCCCTCGCGGGGTCTACGAGCAGTACTTC.